The 12 T cell receptor beta chains given below trace back to one sample, sequenced in a study of regulatory T cells in long-lasting Graves disease. Arm-PCR of CDR3 regions and iRepertoire HTBI primers were used to build TCR beta libraries. MiXCR, run by TCRdb on the multiplex PCR reads, gives a single entry per CDR3 protein. The sample has fewer than 450,000 distinct CDR3 sequences, around 21% seen once. Time point defined: persistent/refractory GD, antithyroid drugs over 5 years with positive TRAb. Scientists built the TCR library using RNA that was extracted from PBMCs. This specimen was peripheral blood mononuclear cells (PBMCs), taken when the disease was refractory, from a patient treated with antithyroid drugs. Source of these receptors: a female donor with Graves disease.

This clonotype was picked up many times. This chain links TRBV12-3 or TRBV12-4 with TRBJ1-5; D is perhaps TRBD1 (6 bases). The CDR3 extends over 14 amino acids. V was pared by 8 bases and J by 0 bases, with 11 bases between. DNA of the CDR3: TGTGCCAGCCGGACAGCCGATAGCAATCAGCCCCAGCATTTT. Translated: CASRTADSNQPQHF.

The chain carries TRBV16 and TRBJ1-1; maybe TRBD1 (5 bases). The V end lost 8 bases, the J end lost 3 bases, and 19 bases lay between the germline ends. Germline V lookup: CDR1 KGHSY, CDR2 FQNENV. The CDR3 spans 15 residues. CDR3 region: CASSAQGKLDTEAFF. CDR3 sequence (DNA): TGTGCCAGCTCCGCCCAGGGAAAGTTGGACACTGAAGCTTTCTTT.

This clonotype has at least ten counts. The genes are TRBV6-1 and TRBJ1-2; TRBD1 matches 9 bases. Unmatched junction bases numbered 11, after V lost 7 bases and J lost 2 bases. The CDR3 totals 16 residues. Germline V gene lookup returns CDR1 MNHNS and CDR2 SASEGT. The CDR3 region has the DNA TGTGCCAGCAACATAAGGGGACAGGGAGCCAACTATGGCTACACCTTC. This translates into CASNIRGQGANYGYTF.

The sample holds many counts of this clonotype. The CDR3 protein is CASSLMTGHTGELFF. The CDR3, as DNA: TGTGCCAGCAGTCTGATGACAGGTCACACCGGGGAGCTGTTTTTT. The chain links TRBV6-2 or TRBV6-3 to TRBJ2-2, with a tentative D call TRBD1 (6 bases). Germline loops: CDR1 MNHEY, CDR2 SVGEGT. Trimming stripped 5 bases from V and 3 bases from J, with 13 bases between. The CDR3 covers 15 residues.

This clonotype was seen a single time. The chain carries TRBV4-3 and TRBJ1-6; D remains ambiguous. There are 15 residues in the CDR3. Deletions cut 1 base from V and 8 bases from J, with 12 bases between. CDR1 is LGHNA, CDR2 YSLEER, per germline. The CDR3 DNA reads TGCGCCAGCAGCCAAGCCTACTACGGGGATTCACCCCTCCACTTT. Translated: CASSQAYYGDSPLHF.

The chain combines TRBV30 with TRBJ1-6, with D possibly matching TRBD1 (6 bases). This CDR3 is built from 15 residues. V was pared by 2 bases and J by 0 bases, with 8 bases between. Germline lookup yields CDR1 GTSNPN and CDR2 SVGIG (reference sequence). The CDR3 DNA sequence: TGTGCCTGGAGTCAGGGGAGCTCCTATAATTCACCCCTCCACTTT. Encoded protein: CAWSQGSSYNSPLHF.

The CDR3 loop reads CASSVGVGTQARETQYF. The CDR3 bases are TGTGCCAGCAGCGTCGGGGTGGGGACGCAGGCCCGGGAGACCCAGTACTTC. This chain connects TRBV9 to TRBJ2-5; D may be TRBD1 or TRBD2 (5 bases each). With 2 bases removed from V and 5 bases from J, the gap between germline ends came to 22 bases. There are 17 residues in the CDR3. The V gene's germline CDR1 is SGDLS and CDR2 YYNGEE.

In its sample, this clonotype was seen a few times. A much bigger clone sits one base away, suggesting this may be a read error. J is TRBJ1-1 and V is TRBV7-9; TRBD1 agrees at 7 bases. Germline CDR1 SEHNR, CDR2 FQNEAQ (reference sequence). J gave up 1 base and V 7 bases, and 3 bases lay outside the gene matches. This CDR3 contains 13 residues. CDR3 bases: TGTGCCAGCACCTACAGGGGGAACACTGAAGCTTTCTTT. Amino acid sequence: CASTYRGNTEAFF.

This clonotype occurred many times. The chain links TRBV12-3 or TRBV12-4 to TRBJ1-5; weak D call: TRBD1 (5 bases). The V end was cut by 1 base, the J end by 5 bases, with 12 bases between. The CDR3 length is 15 residues. CDR3 DNA: TGTGCCAGCAGTTTAGGGGCTAAAGGGGATCAGCCCCAGCATTTT. Its protein is CASSLGAKGDQPQHF.

In this sample, this clonotype turned up many times. V usage is TRBV7-2 and J usage is TRBJ2-2; 9 nucleotides match TRBD1. V lost 5 bases and J lost 7; bases outside the gene matches: 8. Germline CDR1 and CDR2: SGHTA and FQGNSA. The CDR3 is 15 residues long. CDR3 in DNA: TGTGCCAGCAGCATAACAGGGACAGGGTTCGGGGAGCTGTTTTTT. Encoded protein: CASSITGTGFGELFF.

The sample holds many counts of this clonotype. The chain uses TRBV7-8 and TRBJ2-5, with a tentative D call TRBD1 (6 bases). Germline assignment: CDR1 SGHVS and CDR2 FQNEAQ. The CDR3 runs 14 residues. Between the trimmed V and J ends, which lost 3 bases and 4 bases, there was a span of 12 bases. The CDR3 sequence: CASSFIQGAETQYF. The CDR3 DNA is TGTGCCAGCAGCTTCATACAGGGAGCAGAGACCCAGTACTTC.

V usage is TRBV7-6 and J usage is TRBJ2-7; D might be TRBD1 or TRBD2, each matching 5 bases. Germline values: CDR1 SGHVS, CDR2 FNYEAQ. With 4 bases removed from V and 4 bases from J, the gap between germline ends came to 17 bases. CDR3 length: 15 residues. The CDR3 loop is CASSSKTGTLYEQYF. The CDR3 DNA reads as TGTGCCAGCAGCTCGAAAACCGGGACGCTTTACGAGCAGTACTTC.